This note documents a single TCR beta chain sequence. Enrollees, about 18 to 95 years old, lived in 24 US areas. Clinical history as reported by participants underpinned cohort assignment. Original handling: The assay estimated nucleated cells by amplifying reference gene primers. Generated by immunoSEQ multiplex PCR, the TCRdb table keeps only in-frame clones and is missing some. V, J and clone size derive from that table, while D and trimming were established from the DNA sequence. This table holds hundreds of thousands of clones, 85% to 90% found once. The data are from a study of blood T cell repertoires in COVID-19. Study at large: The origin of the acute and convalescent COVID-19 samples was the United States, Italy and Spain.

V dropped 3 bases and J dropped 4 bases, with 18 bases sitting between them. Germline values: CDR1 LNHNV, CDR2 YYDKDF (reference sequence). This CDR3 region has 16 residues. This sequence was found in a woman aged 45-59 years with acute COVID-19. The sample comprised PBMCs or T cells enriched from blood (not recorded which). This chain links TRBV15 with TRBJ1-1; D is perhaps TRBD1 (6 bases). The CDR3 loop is CATSSRWNTGSTEAFF. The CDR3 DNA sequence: TGTGCCACCAGCAGTCGCTGGAACACAGGGAGCACTGAAGCTTTCTTT.